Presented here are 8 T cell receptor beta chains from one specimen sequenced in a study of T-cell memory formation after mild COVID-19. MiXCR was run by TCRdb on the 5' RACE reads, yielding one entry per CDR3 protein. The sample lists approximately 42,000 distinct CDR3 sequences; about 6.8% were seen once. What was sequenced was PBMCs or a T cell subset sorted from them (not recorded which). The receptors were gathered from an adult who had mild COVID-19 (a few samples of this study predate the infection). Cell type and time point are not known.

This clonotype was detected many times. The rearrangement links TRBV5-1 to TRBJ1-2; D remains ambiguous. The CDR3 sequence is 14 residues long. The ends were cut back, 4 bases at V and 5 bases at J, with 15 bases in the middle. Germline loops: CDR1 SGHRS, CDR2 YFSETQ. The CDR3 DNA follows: TGCGCCAGCAGCCAGGAGACTGCGCTATATGGCTACACCTTC. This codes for CASSQETALYGYTF.

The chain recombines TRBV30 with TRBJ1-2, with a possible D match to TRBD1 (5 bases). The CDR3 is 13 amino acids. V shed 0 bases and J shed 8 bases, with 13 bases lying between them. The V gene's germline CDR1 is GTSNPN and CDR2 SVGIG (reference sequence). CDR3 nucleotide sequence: TGTGCCTGGAGTGTGGGCCTCCAGGGCGGCTACACCTTC. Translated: CAWSVGLQGGYTF.

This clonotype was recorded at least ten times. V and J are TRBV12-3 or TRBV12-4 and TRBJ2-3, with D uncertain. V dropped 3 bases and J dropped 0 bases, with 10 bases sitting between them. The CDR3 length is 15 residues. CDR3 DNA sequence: TGTGCCAGCAGTTTGTGGTCAGCAAGCACAGATACGCAGTATTTT. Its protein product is CASSLWSASTDTQYF.

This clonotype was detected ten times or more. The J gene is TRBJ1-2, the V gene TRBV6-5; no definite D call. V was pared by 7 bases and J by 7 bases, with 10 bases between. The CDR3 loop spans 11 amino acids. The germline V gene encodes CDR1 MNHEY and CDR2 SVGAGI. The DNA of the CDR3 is TGTGCCAGCATCGGGGTAGCTGGCTACACCTTC. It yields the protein CASIGVAGYTF.

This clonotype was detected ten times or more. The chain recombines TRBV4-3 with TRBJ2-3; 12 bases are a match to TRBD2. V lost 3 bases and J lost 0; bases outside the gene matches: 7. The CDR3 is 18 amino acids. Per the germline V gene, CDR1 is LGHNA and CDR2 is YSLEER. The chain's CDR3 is CASSQASGRATSTDTQYF. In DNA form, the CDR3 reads TGCGCCAGCAGCCAGGCTAGCGGGAGGGCCACAAGCACAGATACGCAGTATTTT.

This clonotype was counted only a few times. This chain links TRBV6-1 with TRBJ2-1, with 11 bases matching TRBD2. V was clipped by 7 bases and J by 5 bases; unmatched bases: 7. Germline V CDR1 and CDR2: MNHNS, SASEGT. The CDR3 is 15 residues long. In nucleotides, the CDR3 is TGTGCCAGCACCCCACTAGCGGGAGAAAACAATGAGCAGTTCTTC. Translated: CASTPLAGENNEQFF.

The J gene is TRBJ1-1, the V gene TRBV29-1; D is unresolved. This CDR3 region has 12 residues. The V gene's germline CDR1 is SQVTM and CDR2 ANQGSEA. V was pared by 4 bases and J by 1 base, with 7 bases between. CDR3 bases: TGCAGCGTTGCAAGACAGAACACTGAAGCTTTCTTT. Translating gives CSVARQNTEAFF.

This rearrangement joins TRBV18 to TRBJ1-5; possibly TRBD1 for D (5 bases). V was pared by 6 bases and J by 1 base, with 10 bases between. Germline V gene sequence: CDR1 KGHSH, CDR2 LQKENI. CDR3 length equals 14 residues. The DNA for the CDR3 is TGTGCCAGCTCGCCGGGGCGAAGCAATCAGCCCCAGCATTTT. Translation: CASSPGRSNQPQHF. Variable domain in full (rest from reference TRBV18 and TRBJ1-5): NAGVMQNPRHLVRRRGQEARLRCSPMKGHSHVYWYRQLPEEGLKFMVYLQKENIIDESGMPKERFSAEFPKEGPSILRIQQVVRGDSAAYFCASSPGRSNQPQHFGDGTRLSIL.